The rows below give T cell receptor beta chains drawn from one sample of a study of shared clonotypes between healthy human individuals. Here immunoSEQ multiplex PCR was the method, and the copy in TCRdb shows in-frame clones only, minus some. The sample shows just over 2,000,000 clones, just under 95% of them seen only once. Sequenced sample: naive CD8+ T cells sorted from blood. These receptors were obtained from a man between 18 and 35 years old in good health. The CDR3 runs from the conserved cysteine through the conserved F or W. The D gene is left open where the match is weak. Not every row has a clone size; where given, it reads once, few, many or a size class.

j_call	d_call	v_call	clone_size	cdr3_aa	cdr3_nt
TRBJ2-7	TRBD2	TRBV6-1	.	CATGLAHEQYF	TGTGCCACGGGACTAGCCCACGAGCAGTACTTC
TRBJ2-7	.	TRBV11-1	.	CASSLRDTYEQYF	TGTGCCAGCAGCTTAAGGGACACCTACGAGCAGTACTTC
TRBJ2-7	TRBD2	TRBV7-2	.	CASSLGGVYEQYF	TGTGCCAGCAGCCTCGGGGGGGTCTACGAGCAGTACTTC
TRBJ1-2	.	TRBV4-3	.	CASSQGHGETNYGYTF	TGCGCCAGCAGCCAAGGTCACGGAGAGACTAACTATGGCTACACCTTC
TRBJ2-7	.	TRBV27	many	CASRTASNEQYF	TGTGCCAGCCGAACCGCGAGTAACGAGCAGTACTTC
TRBJ2-3	.	TRBV5-6	once	CASSSYTDTQYF	TGTGCCAGCAGCTCTTACACAGATACGCAGTATTTT
TRBJ2-2	.	TRBV11-2	.	CASSLVGRGYTGELFF	TGTGCCAGCAGCTTAGTTGGCAGGGGTTACACCGGGGAGCTGTTTTTT
TRBJ2-7	TRBD2	TRBV7-3	.	CASSPSGGADEQYF	TGTGCCAGCAGCCCTAGCGGGGGGGCTGACGAGCAGTACTTC
TRBJ1-5	TRBD1	TRBV2	few	CASQTGESVYQPQHF	TGTGCCAGTCAAACAGGGGAATCGGTTTATCAGCCCCAGCATTTT
TRBJ2-1	TRBD2	TRBV9	.	CASSSSGGGYNEQFF	TGTGCCAGCAGCTCTAGCGGAGGTGGGTACAATGAGCAGTTCTTC
TRBJ2-1	TRBD2	TRBV5-4	.	CASSLLAEDNEQFF	TGTGCCAGCAGCTTACTAGCGGAGGACAATGAGCAGTTCTTC
TRBJ2-5	TRBD1	TRBV5-1	.	CASSPYRDSHQETQYF	TGCGCCAGCAGCCCGTACCGGGACAGTCATCAAGAGACCCAGTACTTC
TRBJ2-1	.	TRBV5-1	.	CASSLDNPYNEQFF	TGCGCCAGCAGCTTAGATAACCCCTACAATGAGCAGTTCTTC
TRBJ2-7	.	TRBV27	.	CASSLSQEHSYEQYF	TGTGCCAGCAGTTTATCCCAGGAGCACTCCTACGAGCAGTACTTC
TRBJ1-2	.	TRBV10-3	.	CAISYGTVDGYTF	TGTGCCATCAGTTACGGGACTGTGGATGGCTACACCTTC
TRBJ2-1	.	TRBV5-4	.	CASSLAFNEQFF	TGTGCCAGCAGCTTGGCGTTCAATGAGCAGTTCTTC
TRBJ2-1	.	TRBV27	once	CASSEQGPRNEQFF	TGTGCCAGCAGTGAACAGGGTCCTAGGAATGAGCAGTTCTTC
TRBJ2-7	.	TRBV16	.	CASSQYFAGSPYEQYF	TGTGCCAGCAGCCAATATTTTGCGGGATCCCCCTACGAGCAGTACTTC
TRBJ1-3	.	TRBV4-3	.	CASSPDGLTSGNTIYF	TGCGCCAGCAGCCCAGACGGTCTTACCTCTGGAAACACCATATATTTT
TRBJ1-1	.	TRBV5-1	.	CASSFDGPTEAFF	TGCGCCAGCAGCTTTGACGGGCCCACTGAAGCTTTCTTT
TRBJ2-7	TRBD2	TRBV2	.	CASFTGARGEFYEQYF	TGTGCCAGCTTTACTGGGGCACGGGGGGAATTCTACGAGCAGTACTTC
TRBJ2-3	.	TRBV18	.	CASSPGNTDTQYF	TGTGCCAGCTCACCAGGGAACACAGATACGCAGTATTTT